This entry lists 22 T cell receptor beta chains sequenced from one sample in a study of T cell responses to AZD1222 COVID-19 vaccine. Here immunoSEQ multiplex PCR was the method, and the copy in TCRdb shows in-frame clones only, minus some. The sample lists about 100,000 clones, around nine tenths occurring once. The material sequenced was peripheral blood, taken on day 0 of AZD1222 vaccination. Receptor source: an adult in good health.

J is TRBJ1-4 and V is TRBV5-6; D uncertain. This CDR3 comprises 15 residues. V lost 4 bases and J 10 bases, leaving 20 bases between the germline ends. The germline gives CDR1 SGHDT, CDR2 YYEEEE. The CDR3 DNA sequence: TGTGCCAGCAGCCGATCGCCCATGGGCACTGCAAAACTGTTTTTT. Encoded protein: CASSRSPMGTAKLFF.

J is TRBJ2-6 and V is TRBV27; D perhaps matches TRBD1 (5 bases). This CDR3 is built from 17 residues. V lost 3 bases and J lost 0, with 12 bases in between. Germline CDR1 MNHEY, CDR2 SMNVEV (reference sequence). The DNA of the CDR3 is TGTGCCAGCAGTTTTGGGTTAGGGGACTCTGGGGCCAACGTCCTGACTTTC. Translation: CASSFGLGDSGANVLTF. The variable domain in full, completed from reference TRBV27 and TRBJ2-6, reads EAQVTQNPRYLITVTGKKLTVTCSQNMNHEYMSWYRQDPGLGLRQIYYSMNVEVTDKGDVPEGYKVSRKEKRNFPLILESPSPNQTSLYFCASSFGLGDSGANVLTFGAGSRLTVL.

V and J are TRBV6-6 and TRBJ1-4; weak D call: TRBD1 (6 bases). The germline V gene encodes CDR1 MNHNY and CDR2 SVGAGI (reference sequence). The CDR3 is made up of 17 amino acids. V shed 5 bases and J shed 0 bases, with 16 bases lying between them. DNA of the CDR3: TGTGCCAGCAGTCAACAGGGACGAACAGCAACTAATGAAAAACTGTTTTTT. This codes for CASSQQGRTATNEKLFF.

The chain links TRBV18 to TRBJ1-4; TRBD1 is a possible D gene (6 bases). V was clipped by 5 bases and J by 3 bases, with 13 bases between them. The CDR3 length is 15 residues. Looked up from germline, CDR1 is KGHSH and CDR2 is LQKENI. The CDR3 DNA is TGTGCCAGCTCAACGTTTGAGGGGGCTAATGAAAAACTGTTTTTT. Translated: CASSTFEGANEKLFF.

The chain links TRBV29-1 to TRBJ2-2; D gene unclear. This CDR3 is built from 11 residues. Trimming took off 4 bases at V and 6 bases at J, with 6 bases between the two ends. CDR1 and CDR2 (germline): SQVTM, ANQGSEA. CDR3 region: CSVVGAGELFF. CDR3 DNA: TGCAGCGTTGTAGGCGCCGGGGAGCTGTTTTTT.

This chain links TRBV7-2 with TRBJ2-5; TRBD1 might be the D (5 bases). Germline V lookup: CDR1 SGHTA, CDR2 FQGNSA. The ends were cut back, 2 bases at V and 1 base at J, with 8 bases in the middle. The CDR3 loop spans 14 amino acids. This CDR3 is CASSLRQTQETQYF. The CDR3 DNA sequence: TGTGCCAGCAGCTTACGACAGACCCAAGAGACCCAGTACTTC.

The J gene is TRBJ1-3, the V gene TRBV5-4; tentative D call: TRBD1 (6 bases). CDR3 size: 14 residues. Looked up from germline, CDR1 is SGHNT and CDR2 is YYREEE (reference sequence). Trimming took 4 bases from V and 7 from J, leaving 15 bases between them. CDR3 residues: CASSPGGHGNTIYF. The CDR3 nucleotides read TGTGCCAGCAGCCCCGGGGGACACGGTAACACCATATATTTT.

The V and J genes are TRBV29-1 and TRBJ2-7; the D gene is possibly TRBD2 (6 bases). The germline V gene encodes CDR1 SQVTM and CDR2 ANQGSEA. The CDR3 consists of 15 residues. Trimming shortened V by 4 bases and J by 1 base, and 17 bases separated the two germline ends. CDR3 protein: CSVVSVRGRSYEQYF. CDR3 nucleotide sequence: TGCAGCGTTGTTTCAGTGCGGGGCAGGTCCTACGAGCAGTACTTC.

This chain uses TRBV5-1 with TRBJ2-3; 7 positions match TRBD2. There are 16 residues in the CDR3. CDR1 and CDR2 from the germline V gene are SGHRS and YFSETQ. V shed 3 bases and J 0 bases; nucleotides not matched to a gene: 7. The CDR3 region is CASSYGEGASTDTQYF. The CDR3 nucleotides are TGCGCCAGCAGCTATGGGGAGGGCGCTAGCACAGATACGCAGTATTTT.

The chain carries TRBV19 and TRBJ2-7; possible D gene TRBD2, 6 bases. Germline V gene sequence: CDR1 LNHDA, CDR2 SQIVND (reference sequence). Trimming stripped 4 bases from V and 4 bases from J, with 14 bases between. The CDR3 loop spans 14 amino acids. DNA of the CDR3: TGTGCCAGTAGTACTCGGGAGAGCTTATACGAGCAGTACTTC. Protein sequence: CASSTRESLYEQYF. Based on the CDR3 plus reference TRBV19 and TRBJ2-7, the full variable domain is DGGITQSPKYLFRKEGQNVTLSCEQNLNHDAMYWYRQDPGQGLRLIYYSQIVNDFQKGDIAEGYSVSREKKESFPLTVTSAQKNPTAFYLCASSTRESLYEQYFGPGTRLTVT.

The V gene is TRBV9, the J gene TRBJ1-4, with TRBD1 matching 9 bases. CDR1 SGDLS and CDR2 YYNGEE come from the germline V gene. The CDR3 has 14 amino acids. Trimming at V came to 6 bases and at J to 7 bases, leaving 7 bases not matched to a gene. The CDR3 nucleotides are TGTGCCAGCAACACGGGACAGGGTAGTGAAAAACTGTTTTTT. Translated: CASNTGQGSEKLFF.

The rearrangement links TRBV6-1 to TRBJ1-1; 7 bases are shared with TRBD1. The germline gives CDR1 MNHNS, CDR2 SASEGT. V was clipped by 2 bases and J by 5 bases; unmatched bases: 8. The CDR3 has 15 amino acids. This CDR3 is CASSELEGARTEAFF. The CDR3 DNA reads as TGTGCCAGCAGTGAACTGGAGGGGGCGCGAACTGAAGCTTTCTTT.

The chain is built from TRBV3-1 (or the pseudogene TRBV3-2) and TRBJ1-2; possible D gene TRBD1, 5 bases. V shed 4 bases and J shed 5 bases, with 14 bases lying between them. Germline CDR1 reads LGHDT; CDR2 reads YNNKEL (reference sequence). The CDR3 has 14 amino acids. The CDR3 loop is CASSLRDGPYGYTF. In nucleotides, the CDR3 is TGTGCCAGCAGCCTACGGGACGGCCCATATGGCTACACCTTC.

This sequence joins TRBV7-3 and TRBJ2-1; 9 bases line up with TRBD1. The junction had 6 bases not matched to a gene; V was cut back by 4 bases and J by 5 bases. Germline CDR1 and CDR2: SGHTA and FQGTGA. This CDR3 spans 15 amino acids. DNA for the CDR3: TGTGCCAGCAGCTACGACAGGGGGATACACAATGAGCAGTTCTTC. Translating it yields CASSYDRGIHNEQFF.

The V and J genes are TRBV6-5 and TRBJ1-1; D uncertain. Germline CDR1 reads MNHEY; CDR2 reads SVGAGI. This CDR3 has 14 residues. The germline V and J ends were trimmed by 0 bases and 1 base, with 6 bases remaining between them. The CDR3 DNA is TGTGCCAGCAGTTACTCGGAGGCGAACACTGAAGCTTTCTTT. Translating it yields CASSYSEANTEAFF.

The V gene is TRBV5-3, the J gene TRBJ2-7; either TRBD1 or TRBD2 may fit D (6 bases each). TRBV5-3 is placed among ORFs of uncertain function. V lost 0 bases and J lost 0, with 13 bases in between. The CDR3 totals 16 residues. The CDR3 bases are TGTGCCAGAAGCTTGGGGAGGGGGGTCCACTCCTACGAGCAGTACTTC. This gives the protein CARSLGRGVHSYEQYF.

This clone was observed once. V usage is TRBV6-5 and J usage is TRBJ1-2; D ambiguous. This CDR3 has 11 residues. With 7 bases removed from V and 10 bases from J, the gap between germline ends came to 13 bases. Looked up from germline, CDR1 is MNHEY and CDR2 is SVGAGI. CDR3: CASTPGGDYTF. In DNA, the CDR3 is TGTGCCAGCACCCCCGGCGGTGACTACACCTTC.

The chain has TRBV11-1 and TRBJ1-1; TRBD1 aligns across 9 bases. The trim removed 5 bases at V and 10 bases at J, leaving 8 bases unmatched. The CDR3 consists of 13 residues. Germline CDR1 and CDR2: SGHAT and FQDESV (reference sequence). The CDR3 coding sequence is TGTGCCAGCAGCGCCACAGGGGGCTTACTAGCTTTCTTT. The encoded protein is CASSATGGLLAFF.

The sample holds a few counts of this clone. The V call is TRBV25-1, the J call TRBJ2-6; D uncertain. V was pared by 0 bases and J by 0 bases, with 9 bases between. The germline V gene encodes CDR1 MGHDK and CDR2 SYGVNS. This CDR3 has 17 residues. CDR3 DNA: TGTGCCAGCAGTGAATACCCCTCCAACTCTGGGGCCAACGTCCTGACTTTC. It translates to CASSEYPSNSGANVLTF.

The chain has TRBV5-1 and TRBJ2-2; 15 bases align to TRBD2. CDR3 length: 17 amino acids. The junction had 5 bases not matched to a gene; V was cut back by 4 bases and J by 4 bases. The germline gives CDR1 SGHRS, CDR2 YFSETQ. CDR3 sequence reads: CASSPGTSGGTTGELFF. CDR3 bases: TGCGCCAGCAGCCCGGGGACTAGCGGGGGGACCACCGGGGAGCTGTTTTTT.

The chain links TRBV18 to TRBJ2-1; a weak D match, TRBD1 (6 bases). V was shortened by 7 bases and J by 7 bases, with 14 bases between the two germline ends. The CDR3 is 13 residues long. From germline, CDR1 is KGHSH and CDR2 LQKENI. Written as DNA, the CDR3 is TGTGCCAGCTTACCCATACAGGGAAATGAGCAGTTCTTC. Protein product: CASLPIQGNEQFF. The complete variable domain, with remaining parts taken from reference TRBV18 and TRBJ2-1, reads NAGVMQNPRHLVRRRGQEARLRCSPMKGHSHVYWYRQLPEEGLKFMVYLQKENIIDESGMPKERFSAEFPKEGPSILRIQQVVRGDSAAYFCASLPIQGNEQFFGPGTRLTVL.

The rearrangement uses TRBV4-3 and TRBJ2-7, with TRBD2 matching over 9 bases. Looked up from germline, CDR1 is LGHNA and CDR2 is YSLEER. The ends lost 2 bases at V and 5 bases at J; junction bases unmatched: 7. This CDR3 region has 15 residues. DNA of the CDR3: TGCGCCAGCAGCCAAACCCTCGGCGGGGGGGACGAGCAGTACTTC. Translation: CASSQTLGGGDEQYF.